This entry features one T cell receptor beta chain sequence. V was pared by 4 bases and J by 1 base, with 6 bases between. Per germline, CDR1 LNHDA and CDR2 SQIVND (reference sequence). The CDR3 totals 13 residues. This sample is drawn from a study of blood T cell repertoires in COVID-19. Libraries were prepared by immunoSEQ multiplex PCR; TCRdb keeps only in-frame clonotypes and omits some of them. Among about 50,000 clones listed, over 75% were seen once. The genes are TRBV19 and TRBJ2-3; D remains ambiguous. The TCR was taken from a human donor with active COVID-19. The donor label of this sample is uncertain. Sequenced input: peripheral blood. This CDR3 reads CASSKDGTDTQYF. DNA for the CDR3: TGTGCCAGTAGTAAAGACGGCACAGATACGCAGTATTTT.